This TCR beta chain was identified in a study of blood T cell repertoires in COVID-19. Background on the study: Researchers got acute and convalescent COVID-19 samples from the United States, Italy and Spain. T cells, B-cell-depleted T cells, or PBMCs supplied cDNA or gDNA.

Adults between about 18 and 95 years of age took part from about 24 US areas. Grouping used clinical history reported by participants in a survey and questionnaire. Repertoires were generated with immunoSEQ multiplex PCR, while TCRdb's copy carries only in-frame clones and drops some. The sample contains roughly 260,000 clones, around 90% of which appear only once. This sequence was found in a human donor in a cohort exposed to, infected with or recovered from COVID-19 (not recorded which). The donor label of this sample is uncertain. What was sequenced was PBMCs or T cells enriched from blood (not recorded which).

In nucleotides, the CDR3 is TGTGCTAGTGGTTCCTCAGGGGCCACACTCAATGAGCAGTTCTTC. Translating gives CASGSSGATLNEQFF. The chain carries TRBV12-5 and TRBJ2-1; maybe TRBD1 (6 bases). Germline-derived CDR1 and CDR2 are LGHNT and FRNRAP. CDR3 length: 15 amino acids. V was cut by 4 bases and J by 6 bases, with 16 bases left in between.